These T cell receptor beta chains were read from a single sample in a study of blood T cells in healthy people across ages. Using its own MiXCR run on the 5' RACE reads, TCRdb lists one record per CDR3 protein. The sample shows about 290,000 distinct CDR3 sequences, 27% of them seen only once. The source material was blood. These receptors were taken from a woman aged 65 to 85 in good health. The CDR3 runs from the conserved cysteine through the conserved F or W. Each record gives: D gene, clone size, J gene, V gene, CDR3 DNA, CDR3 protein. The D gene is left open where the match is weak. Size is omitted from some rows. Given values are once, few, many or a class for expanded clones.

D gene: NA
clone size: NA
J gene: TRBJ2-2
V gene: TRBV12-3/TRBV12-4
CDR3 DNA: TGTGCCAGCAGTTTATCTGGACACACCGGGGAGCTGTTTTTT
CDR3 protein: CASSLSGHTGELFF

D gene: NA
clone size: many
J gene: TRBJ2-1
V gene: TRBV29-1
CDR3 DNA: TGCAGCGTTGAAGATCTGGCGTTAGTTGGGAATGAGCAGTTCTTC
CDR3 protein: CSVEDLALVGNEQFF

D gene: TRBD2
clone size: few
J gene: TRBJ2-5
V gene: TRBV27
CDR3 DNA: TGTGCCAGCAGTTTTCGTCAGCTAGCGGATAGCCCCTTGGGAGGGGAGACCCAGTACTTC
CDR3 protein: CASSFRQLADSPLGGETQYF

D gene: NA
clone size: NA
J gene: TRBJ2-4
V gene: TRBV20-1
CDR3 DNA: TGCAGTGCTAGACAGCCGTATGCCAAAAACATTCAGTACTTC
CDR3 protein: CSARQPYAKNIQYF

D gene: NA
clone size: few
J gene: TRBJ2-3
V gene: TRBV7-3
CDR3 DNA: TGTGCCAGCACCTCCGGGGATACGCAGTATTTT
CDR3 protein: CASTSGDTQYF

D gene: NA
clone size: NA
J gene: TRBJ2-7
V gene: TRBV6-5
CDR3 DNA: TGTGCCAGCAGTTACTCAGGAAGGGGCTCCTACGAGCAGTACTTC
CDR3 protein: CASSYSGRGSYEQYF

D gene: NA
clone size: many
J gene: TRBJ1-5
V gene: TRBV7-8
CDR3 DNA: TGTGCCAGCACCGACAACGGGAAGTATCAGCCCCAGCATTTT
CDR3 protein: CASTDNGKYQPQHF

D gene: NA
clone size: few
J gene: TRBJ1-1
V gene: TRBV28
CDR3 DNA: TGTGCCAGCAGTTTGGGACACCGGAACACTGAAGCTTTCTTT
CDR3 protein: CASSLGHRNTEAFF

D gene: NA
clone size: few
J gene: TRBJ2-7
V gene: TRBV28
CDR3 DNA: TGTGCCAGCAGACAAACATTACAAGCTAGAACCTACGAGCAGTACTTC
CDR3 protein: CASRQTLQARTYEQYF

D gene: NA
clone size: NA
J gene: TRBJ2-1
V gene: TRBV28
CDR3 DNA: TGTGCCAGCGACGACCGGACTTGCGGAGTCTATGAGCAGTTCTTC
CDR3 protein: CASDDRTCGVYEQFF

D gene: NA
clone size: NA
J gene: TRBJ2-1
V gene: TRBV9
CDR3 DNA: TGTGCCAGCAGCGTAGCGCCGGGCCAGAGCTCCTACAATGAGCAGTTCTTC
CDR3 protein: CASSVAPGQSSYNEQFF

D gene: TRBD2
clone size: once
J gene: TRBJ2-5
V gene: TRBV3-1
CDR3 DNA: TGTGCCAGCAGCCAACTAGCGGGGGAGGGTCCGGAGACCCAGTACTTC
CDR3 protein: CASSQLAGEGPETQYF

D gene: TRBD2
clone size: NA
J gene: TRBJ2-5
V gene: TRBV4-2
CDR3 DNA: TGTGCCAGCAGCCAACCGGGACTAGGGGAAGAGACCCAGTACTTC
CDR3 protein: CASSQPGLGEETQYF

D gene: TRBD2
clone size: few
J gene: TRBJ2-3
V gene: TRBV24-1
CDR3 DNA: TGTGCCACCAGGGCCGGGACTAGCGGGAGAGGAGATACGCAGTATTTT
CDR3 protein: CATRAGTSGRGDTQYF

D gene: NA
clone size: NA
J gene: TRBJ2-7
V gene: TRBV28
CDR3 DNA: TGTGCCAGCAGTTTTAACCTACTTTATAGCTCCTACGAGCAGTACTTC
CDR3 protein: CASSFNLLYSSYEQYF

D gene: TRBD2
clone size: NA
J gene: TRBJ2-7
V gene: TRBV28
CDR3 DNA: TGTGCCAGCATCGTGACTAGCGGGAGTTACGAGCAGTACTTC
CDR3 protein: CASIVTSGSYEQYF

D gene: TRBD1
clone size: NA
J gene: TRBJ1-3
V gene: TRBV11-2
CDR3 DNA: TGTGCCAGCAGCCTAGGGACAGGACGTGGGGCCATATATTTT
CDR3 protein: CASSLGTGRGAIYF

D gene: NA
clone size: NA
J gene: TRBJ1-2
V gene: TRBV28
CDR3 DNA: TGTGCCAGCAGTTTATCTGAGAGGGCCAACTATGGCTACACCTTC
CDR3 protein: CASSLSERANYGYTF

D gene: TRBD1
clone size: NA
J gene: TRBJ1-1
V gene: TRBV7-9
CDR3 DNA: TGTGCCAGCAGCCAGAACATAGGGGGCGCGGGTGAAGCTTTCTTT
CDR3 protein: CASSQNIGGAGEAFF

D gene: TRBD1
clone size: few
J gene: TRBJ1-1
V gene: TRBV5-1
CDR3 DNA: TGCGCCAGCAGCGCCGGACAGGGTTTAGGCACTGAAGCTTTCTTT
CDR3 protein: CASSAGQGLGTEAFF

D gene: NA
clone size: NA
J gene: TRBJ2-5
V gene: TRBV7-2
CDR3 DNA: TGTGCCAGCAGCTTTGGGCCCGAAGAGACCCAGTACTTC
CDR3 protein: CASSFGPEETQYF

D gene: TRBD1
clone size: NA
J gene: TRBJ1-2
V gene: TRBV20-1
CDR3 DNA: TGCAGTGCGGGGACAGTCAGGGCTGTAGTAAACTATGGCTACACCTTC
CDR3 protein: CSAGTVRAVVNYGYTF

D gene: TRBD1
clone size: NA
J gene: TRBJ1-4
V gene: TRBV18
CDR3 DNA: TGTGCCAGCTCACCGACGGGGACAGCAACTGATGAAAAACTGTTTTTT
CDR3 protein: CASSPTGTATDEKLFF

D gene: NA
clone size: NA
J gene: TRBJ1-3
V gene: TRBV12-3/TRBV12-4
CDR3 DNA: TGTGCCAGCACCCTTGGTTCAGGGGCTGGAAACACCATATATTTT
CDR3 protein: CASTLGSGAGNTIYF

D gene: NA
clone size: NA
J gene: TRBJ2-3
V gene: TRBV6-1
CDR3 DNA: TGTGCCAGCACGCGGGCCATCACAGATACGCAGTATTTT
CDR3 protein: CASTRAITDTQYF

D gene: NA
clone size: few
J gene: TRBJ2-2
V gene: TRBV2
CDR3 DNA: TGTGCCAGCCTTAGTACCCCGGCCGGGGAGCTGTTTTTT
CDR3 protein: CASLSTPAGELFF

D gene: NA
clone size: NA
J gene: TRBJ1-5
V gene: TRBV10-3
CDR3 DNA: TGTGCCATCAGTGAAACTAATCAGCCCCAGCATTTT
CDR3 protein: CAISETNQPQHF

D gene: TRBD2
clone size: few
J gene: TRBJ2-4
V gene: TRBV28
CDR3 DNA: TGTGCCAGCAGTTCAGCACATTGGGGTAGCGGGAGTGGCAGTCAGTACTTC
CDR3 protein: CASSSAHWGSGSGSQYF

D gene: NA
clone size: NA
J gene: TRBJ2-5
V gene: TRBV20-1
CDR3 DNA: TGCAGTGCTAGAGCGGAGGTCCAAGAGACCCAGTACTTC
CDR3 protein: CSARAEVQETQYF

D gene: TRBD2
clone size: NA
J gene: TRBJ2-1
V gene: TRBV5-6
CDR3 DNA: TGTGCCAGCAGCTTTTGGGGGACGGGAGGGAAGAATGAGCAGTTCTTC
CDR3 protein: CASSFWGTGGKNEQFF

D gene: TRBD1
clone size: NA
J gene: TRBJ2-5
V gene: TRBV12-3/TRBV12-4
CDR3 DNA: TGTGCCAGCAGTTTGAGGGAGGGGACAGGGAGAAACTTC
CDR3 protein: CASSLREGTGRNF

D gene: TRBD1
clone size: NA
J gene: TRBJ2-7
V gene: TRBV4-1
CDR3 DNA: TGCGCCAGCAGCCAAGGTCCGGGACAGACCTACGAGCAGTACTTC
CDR3 protein: CASSQGPGQTYEQYF

D gene: NA
clone size: few
J gene: TRBJ2-4
V gene: TRBV27
CDR3 DNA: TGTGCCAGCAGTTTATCGTGGGCAGGGGCCAAAAACATTCAGTACTTC
CDR3 protein: CASSLSWAGAKNIQYF

D gene: TRBD1
clone size: few
J gene: TRBJ1-2
V gene: TRBV7-2
CDR3 DNA: TGTGCCAGCAGCTTAGTAGACAGGGGTATCTCCTATGGCTACACCTTC
CDR3 protein: CASSLVDRGISYGYTF

D gene: TRBD2
clone size: NA
J gene: TRBJ2-4
V gene: TRBV4-1
CDR3 DNA: TGCGCCAGCAGCCAAGACGGACTAGCGGATAAGGATAACATTCAGTACTTC
CDR3 protein: CASSQDGLADKDNIQYF

D gene: TRBD1
clone size: NA
J gene: TRBJ2-2
V gene: TRBV5-1
CDR3 DNA: TGCGCCAGCTCAAGGACAGGGGACACCGGGGAGCTGTTTTTT
CDR3 protein: CASSRTGDTGELFF

D gene: TRBD1
clone size: NA
J gene: TRBJ1-2
V gene: TRBV20-1
CDR3 DNA: TGCAGTGCTCTGGACAGGGACTATGGCTACACCTTC
CDR3 protein: CSALDRDYGYTF

D gene: NA
clone size: NA
J gene: TRBJ2-7
V gene: TRBV29-1
CDR3 DNA: TGCAGCGTTACCACGCTGGGGGGCTCCTACGAGCAGTACTTC
CDR3 protein: CSVTTLGGSYEQYF

D gene: NA
clone size: NA
J gene: TRBJ2-4
V gene: TRBV24-1
CDR3 DNA: TGTGCCGATGAGGCATCTCTGGCCAAAAACATTCAGTACTTC
CDR3 protein: CADEASLAKNIQYF

D gene: NA
clone size: NA
J gene: TRBJ1-1
V gene: TRBV5-1
CDR3 DNA: TGCGCCAGCAGGCAAAACTTGCACCCCGCCGCTGAAGCTTTCTTT
CDR3 protein: CASRQNLHPAAEAFF

D gene: NA
clone size: NA
J gene: TRBJ2-2
V gene: TRBV7-9
CDR3 DNA: TGTGCCAGCAGCGTCCGCGACAGCACCGGGGAGCTGTTTTTT
CDR3 protein: CASSVRDSTGELFF

D gene: TRBD2
clone size: few
J gene: TRBJ2-5
V gene: TRBV11-2
CDR3 DNA: TGTGCCAGCAGGCCTACCGGGAGGACCCACAACCAAGAGACCCAGTACTTC
CDR3 protein: CASRPTGRTHNQETQYF

D gene: NA
clone size: NA
J gene: TRBJ2-6
V gene: TRBV5-1
CDR3 DNA: TGCGCCAGCAGAGGAAAGGTAATTGCTGGGGCCAACGTCCTGACTTTC
CDR3 protein: CASRGKVIAGANVLTF

D gene: TRBD1
clone size: few
J gene: TRBJ1-1
V gene: TRBV29-1
CDR3 DNA: TGCAGCGTTGAGCGGACAGGGCTCACTGAAGCTTTCTTT
CDR3 protein: CSVERTGLTEAFF

D gene: NA
clone size: few
J gene: TRBJ2-2
V gene: TRBV9
CDR3 DNA: TGTGCCAGCAGCGTTGACGGGGCGCTCACCGGGGAGCTGTTTTTT
CDR3 protein: CASSVDGALTGELFF

D gene: NA
clone size: NA
J gene: TRBJ1-4
V gene: TRBV12-3/TRBV12-4
CDR3 DNA: TGTGCCAGCAGCCCGAGGGGGACCAAAGGAGGAAAACTGTTTTTT
CDR3 protein: CASSPRGTKGGKLFF

D gene: NA
clone size: NA
J gene: TRBJ2-3
V gene: TRBV4-3
CDR3 DNA: TGCGCCAGCAGCCAAGATTCGGGGAATACGCAGTATTTT
CDR3 protein: CASSQDSGNTQYF

D gene: NA
clone size: NA
J gene: TRBJ1-4
V gene: TRBV7-2
CDR3 DNA: TGTGCCAGCAGCGTCTATGGAGGGGCAACTAATGAAAAACTGTTTTTT
CDR3 protein: CASSVYGGATNEKLFF

D gene: NA
clone size: NA
J gene: TRBJ1-1
V gene: TRBV18
CDR3 DNA: TGTGCCAGCTCACCACCGGGGGGCCTGAACACTGAAGCTTTCTTT
CDR3 protein: CASSPPGGLNTEAFF

D gene: NA
clone size: few
J gene: TRBJ1-1
V gene: TRBV18
CDR3 DNA: TGTGCCAGCCAACCGGGGCGGACGAACACTGAAGCTTTCTTT
CDR3 protein: CASQPGRTNTEAFF

D gene: NA
clone size: many
J gene: TRBJ2-2
V gene: TRBV11-2
CDR3 DNA: TGTGCCAGCAGCCCTGAGGGCTCGGGCACCGGGGAGCTGTTTTTT
CDR3 protein: CASSPEGSGTGELFF

D gene: NA
clone size: NA
J gene: TRBJ2-5
V gene: TRBV7-2
CDR3 DNA: TGTGCCAGCAGCAAATCGGGGGCGCGAGAGACCCAGTACTTC
CDR3 protein: CASSKSGARETQYF